The 26 T cell receptor beta chains listed next were all sequenced from one sample in a study of breast tumors, draining lymph nodes, adjacent tissues. TCRdb reprocessed the multiplex PCR reads via MiXCR and lists one record per CDR3 protein. The sample records approximately 130,000 distinct CDR3 sequences, approximately 21% being singletons. Samples came from axillary lymph nodes draining the breast cancer. The sample comprised axillary lymph node tissue. The receptors shown here come from a female donor with breast cancer. Some clones in this sample may be carry-over from other donors' samples.

This clonotype was detected ten times or more. The V call is TRBV30, the J call TRBJ2-7; D remains ambiguous. Germline lookup yields CDR1 GTSNPN and CDR2 SVGIG (reference sequence). This CDR3 is 13 amino acids long. Between the trimmed V and J ends, which lost 0 bases and 2 bases, there was a span of 8 bases. The CDR3 here is CAWSVGGTYEQYF. In nucleotides, the CDR3 is TGTGCCTGGAGTGTTGGTGGAACCTACGAGCAGTACTTC.

The V call is TRBV10-1, the J call TRBJ2-3, with TRBD2 matching over 7 bases. The CDR3 consists of 14 residues. From germline, CDR1 is WNHNN and CDR2 SYGVQD (reference sequence). V lost 4 bases to trimming and J lost 2 bases; unmatched junction nucleotides: 3. DNA of the CDR3: TGCGCCAGCAGTGGTGAGCGGGACACAGATACGCAGTATTTT. This sequence encodes CASSGERDTDTQYF.

Ten or more counts support this clonotype. The gene calls are TRBV5-1 and TRBJ2-3; the D is unclear. Germline loops: CDR1 SGHRS, CDR2 YFSETQ. This CDR3 region has 13 residues. V dropped 8 bases and J dropped 3 bases, with 13 bases sitting between them. CDR3 sequence (DNA): TGCGCCAGTTCCGACAAAGTTACAGATACGCAGTATTTT. Residues: CASSDKVTDTQYF.

This clonotype was found many times. The chain employs TRBV7-9 and TRBJ2-7, with D possibly being TRBD2 (6 bases). Germline loops: CDR1 SEHNR, CDR2 FQNEAQ (reference sequence). The CDR3 loop spans 14 amino acids. V was trimmed by 8 bases and J by 2 bases, leaving 16 bases between them. CDR3 sequence reads: CASGGRERPYEQYF. In DNA, the CDR3 is TGTGCCAGCGGAGGGCGGGAACGTCCCTACGAGCAGTACTTC.

This clonotype occurred many times. This chain joins TRBV13 and TRBJ1-5; D not resolved. CDR1 and CDR2 (germline): PRHDT, FYEKMQ (reference sequence). This CDR3 spans 15 amino acids. With 0 bases removed from V and 1 base from J, the gap between germline ends came to 7 bases. CDR3 nucleotide sequence: TGTGCCAGCAGCTTAGGGTCCGGGAGCAATCAGCCCCAGCATTTT. Its translation: CASSLGSGSNQPQHF.

This clonotype has at least ten counts. The chain is built from TRBV9 and TRBJ1-2; possible D gene TRBD1, 6 bases. The CDR3 length is 13 residues. Germline V gene sequence: CDR1 SGDLS, CDR2 YYNGEE. Trimming stripped 3 bases from V and 4 bases from J, with 10 bases between. For the CDR3, the DNA is TGTGCCAGCAGCGCGGACAGTCTCTATGGCTACACCTTC. Amino acids: CASSADSLYGYTF.

The chain couples TRBV28 to TRBJ2-7; 8 nucleotides align to TRBD1. This CDR3 region has 15 residues. CDR1 MDHEN and CDR2 SYDVKM come from the germline V gene. J gave up 2 bases and V 6 bases, and 9 bases lay outside the gene matches. The CDR3 protein is CASRKQTGQAYEQYF. The CDR3 DNA is TGTGCCAGCAGAAAACAAACGGGACAGGCCTACGAGCAGTACTTC.

In its sample, this clonotype was seen many times. The chain employs TRBV9 and TRBJ2-1, with D hard to call. V dropped 0 bases and J dropped 8 bases, with 9 bases sitting between them. The germline V gene encodes CDR1 SGDLS and CDR2 YYNGEE. The CDR3 covers 13 residues. Written as DNA, the CDR3 is TGTGCCAGCAGCGTAGGTCTCAAGGATGAGCAGTTCTTC. It specifies CASSVGLKDEQFF.

With regard to this clonotype: The junction shows a germline mismatch at one end, possibly a read error. J is TRBJ2-3 and V is TRBV11-2, with 10 bases fitting TRBD2. This CDR3 has 15 residues. Germline CDR1 SGHAT, CDR2 FQNNGV. The CDR3 here is CASSSGRTSGDMQYF. The CDR3 DNA reads as TGTGCCAGCAGCTCCGGCAGGACTAGCGGTGATATGCAGTATTTT. The entire variable domain, with the rest obtained from reference TRBV11-2 and TRBJ2-3, is as follows: EAGVAQSPRYKIIEKRQSVAFWCNPISGHATLYWYQQILGQGPKLLIQFQNNGVVDDSQLPKDRFSAERLKGVDSTLKIQPAKLEDSAVYLCASSSGRTSGDMQYFGPGTRLTVL.

This clonotype has ten or more counts. The gene calls are TRBV19 and TRBJ1-2; no definite D call. The CDR3 runs to 16 residues. With 6 bases removed from V and 5 bases from J, the gap between germline ends came to 22 bases. Per the germline V gene, CDR1 is LNHDA and CDR2 is SQIVND (reference sequence). CDR3 amino acids: CASSPKDGQEYYGYTF. The CDR3 nucleotides are TGTGCCAGTAGCCCAAAAGACGGGCAGGAGTATTATGGCTACACCTTC.

At least ten counts were recorded for this clonotype. The rearrangement links TRBV20-1 to TRBJ2-1; 11 bases are shared with TRBD1. The CDR3 has 14 amino acids. CDR1 DFQATT and CDR2 SNEGSKA come from the germline V gene (reference sequence). The V gene end was trimmed by 3 bases and the J gene end by 4 bases; junction bases not matched to a gene: 2. In DNA form, the CDR3 reads TGCAGTGCTAGCGGGGACAGGGGGTACAATGAGCAGTTCTTC. This gives the protein CSASGDRGYNEQFF.

The chain recombines TRBV20-1 with TRBJ2-4; TRBD1 agrees at 10 bases. The trim removed 5 bases at V and 12 bases at J, leaving 10 bases unmatched. Germline lookup yields CDR1 DFQATT and CDR2 SNEGSKA (reference sequence). This CDR3 comprises 13 residues. The CDR3 reads CSASPGQGTSQYF. In DNA, the CDR3 is TGCAGTGCTTCCCCGGGACAGGGGACGAGTCAGTACTTC.

This clonotype was counted at least ten times. V gene TRBV4-1 combines with J gene TRBJ2-1; 8 positions agree with TRBD2. CDR1 and CDR2 (germline): MGHRA, YSYEKL. After removal of 6 bases from V and 9 bases from J, the junction contained 7 bases not matched to a gene. The CDR3 contains 13 residues. The CDR3 DNA reads as TGCGCCAGCAGGCATATCGGGGGGGGTGAGCAGTTCTTC. This gives the protein CASRHIGGGEQFF.

There are a few counts of this clonotype. The V and J genes are TRBV4-1 and TRBJ2-3, with D possibly matching TRBD2 (7 bases). V dropped 4 bases and J dropped 5 bases, with 16 bases sitting between them. CDR3 length equals 15 residues. Germline CDR1 reads MGHRA; CDR2 reads YSYEKL. This CDR3 is CASSPRRGGEDTQYF. The CDR3 bases are TGCGCCAGCAGCCCCCGGAGGGGGGGGGAAGATACGCAGTATTTT.

The chain has TRBV30 and TRBJ1-5; TRBD1 aligns across 7 bases. The CDR3 extends over 15 amino acids. The trim removed 0 bases at V and 2 bases at J, leaving 4 bases unmatched. CDR1 GTSNPN and CDR2 SVGIG come from the germline V gene (reference sequence). The DNA for the CDR3 is TGTGCCTGGAGTGTAAGAGGACAGGGCAATCAGCCCCAGCATTTT. It translates to CAWSVRGQGNQPQHF. Variable domain in full (rest from reference TRBV30 and TRBJ1-5): SQTIHQWPATLVQPVGSPLSLECTVEGTSNPNLYWYRQAAGRGLQLLFYSVGIGQISSEVPQNLSASRPQDRQFILSSKKLLLSDSGFYLCAWSVRGQGNQPQHFGDGTRLSIL.

This clonotype was seen a few times. The V and J genes are TRBV5-6 and TRBJ2-4; 7 nucleotides agree with TRBD2. This CDR3 region has 14 residues. With 4 bases clipped from V and 7 bases from J, the junction kept 8 bases outside the gene matches. Germline values: CDR1 SGHDT, CDR2 YYEEEE. CDR3 region: CASSVTSEVNIQYF. The CDR3 DNA reads TGTGCCAGCAGCGTAACTAGCGAGGTGAACATTCAGTACTTC.

Of note for this clonotype: A single base separates this from a much larger clone, so it may be a read error. Given the absence of the conserved phenylalanine or tryptophan at the CDR3 end, a read error is likely. The rearrangement links TRBV19 to TRBJ1-2, with D maybe TRBD1 (6 bases). Per germline, CDR1 LNHDA and CDR2 SQIVND (reference sequence). This CDR3 has 15 amino acids. Trimming took 3 bases from V and 2 from J, leaving 13 bases between them. The CDR3 nucleotides are TGTGCCAGTAGTATCGTAACAGGGTGGAACTATGGCTACACCTCC. Its protein product is CASSIVTGWNYGYTS.

For this clonotype: A much larger clonotype is one base distant, so this may be a read error. The V and J genes are TRBV5-1 and TRBJ2-7; D may correspond to TRBD1 or TRBD2 (5 bases each). This CDR3 contains 15 residues. Germline assignment: CDR1 SGHRS and CDR2 YFSETQ. This CDR3 reads CASSQGTANSYEQCF. The CDR3 DNA is TGCGCCAGCAGCCAAGGGACGGCTAACTCCTACGAGCAGTGCTTC.

V usage is TRBV28 and J usage is TRBJ1-4; D gene uncertain. This CDR3 contains 13 residues. Per germline, CDR1 MDHEN and CDR2 SYDVKM. Trimming removed 3 bases from V and 9 bases from J, with 11 bases in between. The CDR3 DNA sequence: TGTGCCAGCAGTTTGCAAAACCGAAAAAAACTGTTTTTT. This codes for CASSLQNRKKLFF. Based on the CDR3 plus reference TRBV28 and TRBJ1-4, the full variable domain is DVKVTQSSRYLVKRTGEKVFLECVQDMDHENMFWYRQDPGLGLRLIYFSYDVKMKEKGDIPEGYSVSREKKERFSLILESASTNQTSMYLCASSLQNRKKLFFGSGTQLSVL.

This clonotype was found a few times. The chain combines TRBV27 with TRBJ2-2, with 10 bases matching TRBD1. Germline trimming cut 8 bases from V and 3 bases from J; bases unmatched to any gene: 3. The germline CDR1 and CDR2 sequences are MNHEY and SMNVEV (reference sequence). The CDR3 has 14 amino acids. The CDR3: CASRDRGDTGELFF. In DNA, the CDR3 is TGTGCCAGCCGGGACAGGGGCGACACCGGGGAGCTGTTTTTT.

In regard to this clonotype: This clone may be a read error of a much larger clone one base away. This sequence joins TRBV11-2 and TRBJ2-2, with a possible D match to TRBD2 (5 bases). Germline V gives CDR1 SGHAT, CDR2 FQNNGV. The CDR3 length is 14 residues. The CDR3 nucleotides are TGTGCCAGCAGCTTTGGGGTAAACACCGGGGAGCCGTTTTTT. Translation gives CASSFGVNTGEPFF.

This clonotype was found many times. The V call is TRBV20-1, the J call TRBJ2-7, with unresolved D. The CDR3 sequence is 14 residues long. The germline V and J ends were trimmed by 3 bases and 0 bases, with 12 bases remaining between them. Germline V lookup: CDR1 DFQATT, CDR2 SNEGSKA (reference sequence). The CDR3 DNA reads TGCAGTGCTAGCGGGCCCAGGCTCTCCTACGAGCAGTACTTC. As protein: CSASGPRLSYEQYF.

V gene TRBV11-2 combines with J gene TRBJ1-1; a weak D match, TRBD1 (6 bases). There are 13 residues in the CDR3. The germline V and J ends were trimmed by 3 bases and 7 bases, with 12 bases remaining between them. Germline CDR1 SGHAT, CDR2 FQNNGV. The CDR3 bases are TGTGCCAGCAGCTTGGGGGGCGCGGGTGAAGCTTTCTTT. This encodes CASSLGGAGEAFF.

This clonotype showed up many times. The genes are TRBV30 and TRBJ2-3, with D perhaps being TRBD1 or TRBD2 (6 bases each). This CDR3 is 14 amino acids long. The germline V gene encodes CDR1 GTSNPN and CDR2 SVGIG (reference sequence). V shed 2 bases and J shed 1 base, with 10 bases lying between them. CDR3 residues: CAWSRGRGTDTQYF. The CDR3 DNA reads as TGTGCCTGGAGTCGGGGGCGGGGCACAGATACGCAGTATTTT.

This clonotype was picked up many times. The J gene is TRBJ2-5, the V gene TRBV7-8; D is possibly TRBD2 (6 bases). Germline CDR1 SGHVS, CDR2 FQNEAQ. V was clipped by 2 bases and J by 1 base, with 11 bases between them. The CDR3 is 15 residues long. CDR3 nucleotide sequence: TGTGCCAGCAGCTTACGGGAGTCCTCCCAAGAGACCCAGTACTTC. This codes for CASSLRESSQETQYF.

The sample holds many counts of this clonotype. The chain is built from TRBV11-3 and TRBJ2-3; D is ambiguous. The CDR3 has 14 residues. Per germline, CDR1 SGHNT and CDR2 YENEEA. The V end lost 3 bases, the J end lost 0 bases, and 7 bases lay between the germline ends. The DNA of the CDR3 is TGTGCCAGCAGCTTTGGGCGGAGCACAGATACGCAGTATTTT. It specifies CASSFGRSTDTQYF.